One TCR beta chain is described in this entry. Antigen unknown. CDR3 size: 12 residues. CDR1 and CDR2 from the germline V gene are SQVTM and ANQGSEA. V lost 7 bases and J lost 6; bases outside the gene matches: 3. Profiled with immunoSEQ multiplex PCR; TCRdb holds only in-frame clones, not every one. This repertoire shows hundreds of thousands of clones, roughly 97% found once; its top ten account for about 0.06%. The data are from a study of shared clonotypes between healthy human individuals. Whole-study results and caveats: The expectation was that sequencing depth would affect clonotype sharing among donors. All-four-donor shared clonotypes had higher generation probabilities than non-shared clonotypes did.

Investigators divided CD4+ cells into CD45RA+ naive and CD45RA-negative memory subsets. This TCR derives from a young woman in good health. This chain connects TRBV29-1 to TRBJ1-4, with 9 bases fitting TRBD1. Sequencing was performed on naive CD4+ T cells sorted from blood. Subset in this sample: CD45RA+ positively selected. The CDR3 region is CSGTGADEKLFF. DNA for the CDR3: TGCAGCGGGACAGGGGCTGATGAAAAACTGTTTTTT.